Listed below are T cell receptor beta chains from one sample, sequenced in a study of graft-versus-host responses after intestinal transplantation. Their antigens remain unidentified. TCRdb keeps only in-frame clones here, not all; method: immunoSEQ multiplex PCR. Of 100,000 or so clones listed, more than 85% are singletons. Sequencing used unstimulated CD4+ T cells sorted from spleen or lymph node cells, obtained before intestinal transplant. The origin of the receptors is a human donor who received an intestinal transplant. CDR3s include the opening cysteine and the closing phenylalanine or tryptophan. A D gene is named only where the DNA matches it firmly. A clone size is listed for some rows: how often the clone was seen (once, few, many), or a class if it is expanded.

d_gene	abundance	len	v_gene	j_gene	CDR3aa	CDR3nt
TRBD2	-	14	TRBV18	TRBJ2-1	CASSKTSGNYRQFF	TGTGCCAGCTCAAAGACTAGCGGGAACTATCGGCAGTTCTTC
TRBD1	-	15	TRBV6-1	TRBJ1-2	CAAGVRKTGRYGYTF	TGTGCCGCTGGGGTAAGGAAGACAGGGCGGTATGGCTACACCTTC
TRBD2	few	15	TRBV5-4	TRBJ2-1	CASSGLAGGYNEQFF	TGTGCCAGCAGCGGGCTAGCGGGAGGCTACAATGAGCAGTTCTTC
TRBD1	few	13	TRBV7-8	TRBJ2-7	CASSWGQLYEQYF	TGTGCCAGCAGCTGGGGACAGCTCTACGAGCAGTACTTC
-	-	12	TRBV10-1	TRBJ2-3	CASSGIVDTQYF	TGCGCCAGCAGTGGTATTGTTGATACGCAGTATTTT
TRBD2	-	15	TRBV9	TRBJ2-7	CASSVAGGAVYEQYF	TGTGCCAGCAGCGTAGCGGGGGGGGCCGTCTACGAGCAGTACTTC
-	once	14	TRBV5-1	TRBJ2-5	CASSPSMTGETQYF	TGCGCCAGCAGTCCCTCTATGACAGGAGAGACCCAGTACTTC
-	-	14	TRBV13	TRBJ2-3	CASSGSSSADTQYF	TGTGCCAGCAGCGGGAGTAGCAGTGCAGATACGCAGTATTTT
-	-	14	TRBV28	TRBJ2-1	CASSLPPRWNEQFF	TGTGCCAGCAGTTTACCGCCCCGGTGGAATGAGCAGTTCTTC
TRBD1	-	15	TRBV13	TRBJ1-2	CASSLPGWDSYGYTF	TGTGCCAGCAGCTTACCCGGGTGGGACAGCTATGGCTACACCTTC
-	-	18	TRBV4-3	TRBJ1-4	CASSQVWVKGGRHEKLFF	TGCGCCAGCAGCCAAGTTTGGGTAAAGGGGGGGAGGCATGAAAAACTGTTTTTT
-	-	14	TRBV27	TRBJ1-1	CASSPYRVGTEAFF	TGTGCCAGCAGTCCATACAGGGTAGGCACTGAAGCTTTCTTT
-	-	13	TRBV6-1	TRBJ1-3	CASSQGTGNTIYF	TGTGCCAGCAGTCAGGGAACTGGAAACACCATATATTTT
TRBD1	-	13	TRBV6-5	TRBJ2-2	CASSYTGAGELFF	TGTGCCAGCAGTTACACAGGGGCCGGGGAGCTGTTTTTT
TRBD1	-	18	TRBV7-2	TRBJ2-7	CASSFWTGRYGSSYEQYF	TGTGCCAGCAGCTTCTGGACAGGGAGGTACGGAAGCTCCTACGAGCAGTACTTC
-	-	13	TRBV6-5	TRBJ1-2	CASSYSENYGYTF	TGTGCCAGCAGTTATTCAGAAAACTATGGCTACACCTTC
TRBD1	-	15	TRBV30	TRBJ1-1	CAWSVGQGANTEAFF	TGTGCCTGGAGTGTAGGACAGGGGGCGAACACTGAAGCTTTCTTT
TRBD1	-	14	TRBV10-3	TRBJ2-3	CAISEGGRVDTQYF	TGTGCCATCAGTGAAGGGGGCCGGGTAGATACGCAGTATTTT
-	-	17	TRBV6-1	TRBJ1-2	CASSGRQVLVAVSGYTF	TGTGCCAGCAGTGGACGACAGGTTCTCGTCGCTGTCAGTGGCTACACCTTC
TRBD1	once	17	TRBV5-5	TRBJ1-3	CASSLITGAPSGNTIYF	TGTGCCAGCAGCTTAATCACAGGGGCTCCCTCTGGAAACACCATATATTTT
-	-	17	TRBV11-3	TRBJ1-4	CASSLGGPVVANEKLFF	TGTGCCAGCAGCTTAGGTGGGCCGGTGGTGGCTAATGAAAAACTGTTTTTT
-	-	12	TRBV28	TRBJ1-5	CASSPPLQPQHF	TGTGCCAGCAGTCCCCCCTTGCAGCCCCAGCATTTT
TRBD1	-	15	TRBV5-3	TRBJ1-3	CARRRQGATGNTIYF	TGTGCCAGAAGAAGACAGGGGGCTACCGGAAACACCATATATTTT
-	-	15	TRBV5-1	TRBJ2-5	CASSLVVTRQETQYF	TGCGCCAGCAGCTTGGTAGTTACTCGACAGGAGACCCAGTACTTC
-	-	11	TRBV6-4	TRBJ2-1	CASSLGDEQFF	TGTGCCAGCAGCCTGGGAGACGAGCAGTTCTTC
TRBD2	-	17	TRBV5-4	TRBJ2-1	CASSTRTSGNPYNEQFF	TGTGCCAGCAGCACACGGACTAGCGGGAATCCCTACAATGAGCAGTTCTTC
-	-	15	TRBV30	TRBJ2-6	CAWSNDFSGANVLTF	TGTGCCTGGTCGAACGACTTTTCTGGGGCCAACGTCCTGACTTTC
-	-	14	TRBV9	TRBJ1-1	CASSVVSRVTEAFF	TGTGCCAGCAGCGTAGTATCCAGGGTCACTGAAGCTTTCTTT
TRBD1	-	13	TRBV5-6	TRBJ2-2	CASRSRGTGELFF	TGTGCCAGCAGGAGCAGGGGGACCGGGGAGCTGTTTTTT